This T cell receptor beta chain originates from a study of blood T cell repertoires in COVID-19. As for the study in general: The United States, Italy and Spain were the sources of the acute and convalescent COVID-19 samples. PBMCs, B-cell-depleted T cells, or T cells were the source of the cDNA or gDNA that made up the material.

V was cut by 0 bases and J by 0 bases, with 7 bases left in between. Germline CDR1 and CDR2: SGDLS and YYNGEE. The CDR3 loop spans 14 amino acids. Under the authors' procedure: By means of reference gene primer amplification, nucleated cell counts were estimated. Sequencing was performed with immunoSEQ multiplex PCR; in TCRdb, only in-frame clones are kept and a portion is missing. V, J and clone size were drawn from that table, and D and trimming were deduced from the DNA. The sample records about 140,000 clones, under 85% being singletons. Sequencing was performed on peripheral blood. The source of this sequence is a human donor in a cohort sampled during active COVID-19. This chain uses TRBV9 with TRBJ2-7, with unresolved D. The CDR3 sequence: CASSVGPSSYEQYF. The CDR3 nucleotides read TGTGCCAGCAGCGTAGGCCCGAGCTCCTACGAGCAGTACTTC.